This is a list of T cell receptor beta chains from one sample in a study of blood T cell repertoires in COVID-19. Sequencing used immunoSEQ multiplex PCR; TCRdb keeps in-frame clones, though not all of them. Of fewer than 300,000 clones in the sample, 82% were seen once. Specimen: peripheral blood. The receptors derive from a woman under 30 with acute or convalescent COVID-19. Both conserved end residues are part of each CDR3. Fields, in order: J gene, V gene, CDR3 length, clone size, D gene, CDR3 protein, CDR3 DNA. A D gene is named only where the DNA matches it firmly. Clone size is not always given. Where it is, it says once, few, many or a class for expanded clones.

j_gene: TRBJ2-4; v_gene: TRBV7-7; len: 14; abundance: once; d_gene: -; CDR3aa: CATRQVLAKNIQYF; CDR3nt: TGTGCTACACGACAGGTTCTAGCCAAAAACATTCAGTACTTC
j_gene: TRBJ2-3; v_gene: TRBV24-1; len: 17; abundance: -; d_gene: TRBD2; CDR3aa: CATSTPSGRPSTDTQYF; CDR3nt: TGTGCCACCAGTACGCCTAGCGGGAGACCTAGCACAGATACGCAGTATTTT
j_gene: TRBJ2-7; v_gene: TRBV28; len: 11; abundance: -; d_gene: -; CDR3aa: CASSLGREQYF; CDR3nt: TGTGCCAGCAGTTTAGGGCGAGAGCAGTACTTC
j_gene: TRBJ2-7; v_gene: TRBV18; len: 15; abundance: -; d_gene: TRBD2; CDR3aa: CASSPMTSGTYEQYF; CDR3nt: TGTGCCAGCTCACCAATGACTAGCGGGACCTACGAGCAGTACTTC
j_gene: TRBJ2-5; v_gene: TRBV14; len: 18; abundance: -; d_gene: TRBD1; CDR3aa: CASSQEGGYRGSQETQYF; CDR3nt: TGTGCCAGCAGCCAAGAAGGGGGTTACAGGGGGTCCCAAGAGACCCAGTACTTC
j_gene: TRBJ1-1; v_gene: TRBV19; len: 13; abundance: -; d_gene: TRBD1; CDR3aa: CASSRTGGTEAFF; CDR3nt: TGTGCCAGTAGTCGGACAGGGGGCACTGAAGCTTTCTTT
j_gene: TRBJ2-3; v_gene: TRBV3-1/TRBV3-2; len: 20; abundance: -; d_gene: TRBD2; CDR3aa: CASSQCSRARLAGRTDTQYF; CDR3nt: TGTGCCAGCAGCCAATGTTCCAGGGCCAGACTAGCGGGCCGCACAGATACGCAGTATTTT
j_gene: TRBJ2-2; v_gene: TRBV2; len: 15; abundance: -; d_gene: -; CDR3aa: CASNPLGQNTGELFF; CDR3nt: TGTGCCAGCAATCCCCTGGGACAGAACACCGGGGAGCTGTTTTTT
j_gene: TRBJ2-3; v_gene: TRBV30; len: 15; abundance: -; d_gene: -; CDR3aa: CAWAPQSKRTDTQYF; CDR3nt: TGTGCCTGGGCACCCCAATCGAAGCGCACAGATACGCAGTATTTT
j_gene: TRBJ2-7; v_gene: TRBV27; len: 14; abundance: -; d_gene: -; CDR3aa: CASSPLGGAYEQYF; CDR3nt: TGTGCCAGCAGTCCCCTTGGGGGGGCATACGAGCAGTACTTC
j_gene: TRBJ2-1; v_gene: TRBV4-3; len: 16; abundance: -; d_gene: TRBD2; CDR3aa: CASSPSGGSSYNEQFF; CDR3nt: TGCGCCAGCAGCCCCTCGGGCGGGAGCTCCTACAATGAGCAGTTCTTC
j_gene: TRBJ2-7; v_gene: TRBV4-1; len: 16; abundance: once; d_gene: TRBD2; CDR3aa: CASSRGTGGPDYEQYF; CDR3nt: TGCGCCAGCAGTCGGGGGACGGGAGGGCCCGACTACGAGCAGTACTTC
j_gene: TRBJ2-1; v_gene: TRBV10-3; len: 12; abundance: -; d_gene: -; CDR3aa: CAIGETGETQFF; CDR3nt: TGTGCCATCGGCGAAACCGGGGAGACGCAGTTCTTC
j_gene: TRBJ2-1; v_gene: TRBV4-3; len: 16; abundance: -; d_gene: TRBD2; CDR3aa: CASSQGGGLYYNEQFF; CDR3nt: TGCGCCAGCAGCCAGGGGGGAGGGCTTTACTACAATGAGCAGTTCTTC
j_gene: TRBJ2-7; v_gene: TRBV6-6; len: 14; abundance: -; d_gene: TRBD1; CDR3aa: CASNAGTGYDEQYF; CDR3nt: TGTGCCAGCAACGCCGGGACAGGGTACGACGAGCAGTACTTC
j_gene: TRBJ2-7; v_gene: TRBV18; len: 19; abundance: -; d_gene: TRBD1; CDR3aa: CASSLGTGAAQTSSYEQYF; CDR3nt: TGTGCCAGCTCACTAGGGACAGGGGCCGCCCAAACCTCCTCCTACGAGCAGTACTTC
j_gene: TRBJ1-1; v_gene: TRBV6-5; len: 15; abundance: -; d_gene: -; CDR3aa: CASSYIDRPNTEAFF; CDR3nt: TGTGCCAGCAGTTACATAGACAGGCCGAACACTGAAGCTTTCTTT
j_gene: TRBJ1-1; v_gene: TRBV5-1; len: 17; abundance: -; d_gene: -; CDR3aa: CASSWIPTGTRDTEAFF; CDR3nt: TGCGCCAGCAGCTGGATACCCACCGGGACAAGGGACACTGAAGCTTTCTTT
j_gene: TRBJ2-1; v_gene: TRBV6-5; len: 15; abundance: -; d_gene: -; CDR3aa: CASRAQGAGVNEQFF; CDR3nt: TGTGCCAGCCGGGCCCAGGGGGCGGGGGTCAATGAGCAGTTCTTC
j_gene: TRBJ2-7; v_gene: TRBV19; len: 13; abundance: -; d_gene: -; CDR3aa: CASSMGAAYEQYF; CDR3nt: TGTGCCAGTAGTATGGGGGCCGCCTACGAGCAGTACTTC
j_gene: TRBJ2-1; v_gene: TRBV7-2; len: 18; abundance: few; d_gene: TRBD2; CDR3aa: CASSLEGTSGRFYNEQFF; CDR3nt: TGTGCCAGCAGCTTAGAAGGGACTAGCGGGAGGTTCTACAATGAGCAGTTCTTC
j_gene: TRBJ1-3; v_gene: TRBV15; len: 16; abundance: -; d_gene: TRBD1; CDR3aa: CATSIWTGFGGNTIYF; CDR3nt: TGTGCCACCAGCATCTGGACAGGGTTCGGTGGAAACACCATATATTTT
j_gene: TRBJ1-2; v_gene: TRBV7-2; len: 13; abundance: once; d_gene: -; CDR3aa: CASSLVGANGYTF; CDR3nt: TGTGCCAGCAGCTTAGTGGGGGCCAATGGCTACACCTTC
j_gene: TRBJ1-1; v_gene: TRBV6-5; len: 14; abundance: -; d_gene: TRBD1; CDR3aa: CASRTGGPNTEAFF; CDR3nt: TGTGCCAGCCGGACAGGGGGACCGAACACTGAAGCTTTCTTT
j_gene: TRBJ1-4; v_gene: TRBV30; len: 13; abundance: -; d_gene: -; CDR3aa: CAWSNQGGEKLFF; CDR3nt: TGTGCCTGGAGTAATCAGGGTGGAGAAAAACTGTTTTTT
j_gene: TRBJ2-7; v_gene: TRBV6-6; len: 12; abundance: -; d_gene: TRBD2; CDR3aa: CASSYWGGEQYF; CDR3nt: TGTGCCAGCAGTTACTGGGGGGGGGAGCAGTACTTC
j_gene: TRBJ2-1; v_gene: TRBV5-1; len: 16; abundance: -; d_gene: TRBD1; CDR3aa: CASSLGQGSSYNEQFF; CDR3nt: TGCGCCAGCAGCTTGGGACAGGGTAGCTCCTACAATGAGCAGTTCTTC
j_gene: TRBJ2-5; v_gene: TRBV14; len: 18; abundance: -; d_gene: TRBD2; CDR3aa: CASSHNRQSGGRGETQYF; CDR3nt: TGTGCCAGCAGCCATAACCGTCAATCGGGGGGAAGGGGAGAGACCCAGTACTTC
j_gene: TRBJ1-1; v_gene: TRBV19; len: 14; abundance: -; d_gene: TRBD1; CDR3aa: CASEDRGSNTEAFF; CDR3nt: TGTGCCAGCGAGGACAGGGGCTCGAACACTGAAGCTTTCTTT
j_gene: TRBJ1-2; v_gene: TRBV27; len: 13; abundance: -; d_gene: TRBD1; CDR3aa: CASSPDRGGGYTF; CDR3nt: TGTGCCAGCAGCCCAGACAGGGGAGGTGGCTACACCTTC
j_gene: TRBJ2-3; v_gene: TRBV7-2; len: 18; abundance: -; d_gene: TRBD2; CDR3aa: CASSPQGLAGGGTDTQYF; CDR3nt: TGTGCCAGCAGCCCTCAGGGACTAGCGGGAGGGGGGACAGATACGCAGTATTTT
j_gene: TRBJ1-1; v_gene: TRBV29-1; len: 15; abundance: -; d_gene: TRBD1; CDR3aa: CSVEKTGRMNTEAFF; CDR3nt: TGCAGCGTTGAAAAGACAGGGAGAATGAACACTGAAGCTTTCTTT
j_gene: TRBJ2-2; v_gene: TRBV9; len: 16; abundance: -; d_gene: TRBD1; CDR3aa: CASSARHRGQGGELFF; CDR3nt: TGTGCCAGCAGCGCCCGTCACAGGGGGCAAGGCGGGGAGCTGTTTTTT
j_gene: TRBJ2-7; v_gene: TRBV19; len: 13; abundance: -; d_gene: -; CDR3aa: CASRRTGSYEQYF; CDR3nt: TGTGCCAGTAGGCGAACAGGGAGCTACGAGCAGTACTTC
j_gene: TRBJ1-1; v_gene: TRBV6-5; len: 13; abundance: -; d_gene: TRBD1; CDR3aa: CASSKGQITEAFF; CDR3nt: TGTGCCAGCAGCAAGGGACAGATCACTGAAGCTTTCTTT
j_gene: TRBJ2-1; v_gene: TRBV19; len: 13; abundance: -; d_gene: -; CDR3aa: CASSLMANNEQFF; CDR3nt: TGTGCTTCTAGTCTTATGGCGAACAATGAGCAGTTCTTC
j_gene: TRBJ1-2; v_gene: TRBV7-6; len: 20; abundance: -; d_gene: -; CDR3aa: CASSLARIITIADLNYGYTF; CDR3nt: TGTGCCAGCAGCTTAGCCCGGATAATTACTATTGCAGACCTCAACTATGGCTACACCTTC
j_gene: TRBJ2-1; v_gene: TRBV5-4; len: 15; abundance: -; d_gene: TRBD2; CDR3aa: CASSPRTSGTNEQFF; CDR3nt: TGTGCCAGCAGCCCCAGGACTAGCGGGACCAATGAGCAGTTCTTC
j_gene: TRBJ2-7; v_gene: TRBV2; len: 15; abundance: -; d_gene: -; CDR3aa: CASSGLSGQGYEQYF; CDR3nt: TGTGCCAGCAGTGGTTTGTCGGGCCAGGGCTACGAGCAGTACTTC
j_gene: TRBJ2-3; v_gene: TRBV18; len: 15; abundance: many; d_gene: TRBD2; CDR3aa: CASSPWTSGPDTQYF; CDR3nt: TGTGCCAGCTCACCTTGGACTAGCGGGCCAGATACGCAGTATTTT
j_gene: TRBJ2-5; v_gene: TRBV20-1; len: 12; abundance: few; d_gene: -; CDR3aa: CSASRQGETQYF; CDR3nt: TGCAGTGCTAGTAGGCAGGGAGAGACCCAGTACTTC
j_gene: TRBJ1-2; v_gene: TRBV6-6; len: 13; abundance: -; d_gene: -; CDR3aa: CASLTPGNYGYTF; CDR3nt: TGTGCCAGCCTAACGCCGGGGAACTATGGCTACACCTTC
j_gene: TRBJ2-6; v_gene: TRBV11-3; len: 16; abundance: -; d_gene: TRBD1; CDR3aa: CASSSTGVAGANVLTF; CDR3nt: TGTGCCAGCAGCTCCACAGGGGTCGCTGGGGCCAACGTCCTGACTTTC
j_gene: TRBJ2-7; v_gene: TRBV7-9; len: 14; abundance: -; d_gene: TRBD2; CDR3aa: CASSSAGGPYEQYF; CDR3nt: TGTGCCAGCAGTTCAGCGGGAGGTCCCTACGAGCAGTACTTC
j_gene: TRBJ2-2; v_gene: TRBV9; len: 21; abundance: few; d_gene: TRBD2; CDR3aa: CASSVVPSGRALTSNTGELFF; CDR3nt: TGTGCCAGCAGCGTAGTTCCTAGCGGGAGGGCCCTCACGAGCAACACCGGGGAGCTGTTTTTT
j_gene: TRBJ2-7; v_gene: TRBV18; len: 13; abundance: -; d_gene: TRBD2; CDR3aa: CASSLAGVGEQYF; CDR3nt: TGTGCCAGCTCACTGGCGGGAGTAGGGGAGCAGTACTTC